The 23 T cell receptor beta chains reported below all come from one sample, sequenced in a study of cytomegalovirus exposure and HLA in healthy donors. The PCR ran on 60 Vbeta and 13 Jbeta primers. Using immunoSEQ multiplex PCR, the repertoire was profiled, and TCRdb retains in-frame clones only, with some absent. The sample lists more than 140,000 clones, roughly four fifths occurring once. Sample: PBMCs. The receptors derive from a middle-aged woman in good health and CMV-seronegative.

This rearrangement joins TRBV25-1 to TRBJ2-1; 10 bases line up with TRBD2. Germline CDR1 reads MGHDK; CDR2 reads SYGVNS. J gave up 6 bases and V 2 bases, and 7 bases lay outside the gene matches. CDR3 size: 16 residues. This CDR3 is CASSESASGSSNEQFF. Written as DNA, the CDR3 is TGTGCCAGCAGTGAAAGCGCTAGCGGGAGCAGCAATGAGCAGTTCTTC.

This chain uses TRBV7-6 with TRBJ2-3; 12 nucleotides match TRBD2. The CDR3 has 14 amino acids. The ends lost 5 bases at V and 10 bases at J; junction bases unmatched: 7. CDR1 SGHVS and CDR2 FNYEAQ come from the germline V gene. For the CDR3, the DNA is TGTGCCAGCAGCGCCGCTAGCGGGAGGGCCGCGCAGTATTTT. Its protein product is CASSAASGRAAQYF.

The rearrangement uses TRBV2 and TRBJ1-3, with D unresolved. Germline loops: CDR1 SNHLY, CDR2 FYNNEI. The CDR3 is 13 amino acids. Trimming cost V 3 bases and J 4 bases, with 7 bases left between them. CDR3 residues: CASSDLPGNTIYF. The CDR3 bases are TGTGCCAGCAGTGACCTCCCCGGAAACACCATATATTTT. Looking up the rest from reference TRBV2 and TRBJ1-3 gives the full variable domain: EPEVTQTPSHQVTQMGQEVILRCVPISNHLYFYWYRQILGQKVEFLVSFYNNEISEKSEIFDDQFSVERPDGSNFTLKIRSTKLEDSAMYFCASSDLPGNTIYFGEGSWLTVV.

This chain links TRBV28 with TRBJ1-2; perhaps TRBD1 as D (5 bases). V was trimmed by 8 bases and J by 0 bases, leaving 25 bases between them. This CDR3 region has 18 residues. Germline lookup yields CDR1 MDHEN and CDR2 SYDVKM. The CDR3 reads CASASGPHSSKANYGYTF. The CDR3 DNA reads as TGTGCCAGCGCATCAGGGCCACACTCCTCCAAAGCTAACTATGGCTACACCTTC.

CDR3 sequence reads: CASSILTGQGKNEQFF. CDR3 coding DNA: TGTGCCAGTAGTATCTTGACCGGACAGGGTAAAAATGAGCAGTTCTTC. The chain combines TRBV19 with TRBJ2-1; 8 nucleotides match TRBD1. The germline gives CDR1 LNHDA, CDR2 SQIVND (reference sequence). This CDR3 region has 16 residues. Losses at the gene ends were 3 bases for V and 7 bases for J; bases not matched to a gene: 11.

V usage is TRBV10-1 and J usage is TRBJ2-2, with 12 bases that match TRBD2. The CDR3 runs 20 residues. J gave up 5 bases and V 1 base, and 14 bases lay outside the gene matches. Per germline, CDR1 WNHNN and CDR2 SYGVQD (reference sequence). The CDR3 sequence: CASSEYRSGTSGRGTGELFF. The CDR3 DNA reads as TGCGCCAGCAGTGAGTATCGCTCCGGGACTAGCGGGCGGGGAACCGGGGAGCTGTTTTTT.

This clone has a single count. In this CDR3 the conserved last residue, phenylalanine or tryptophan, is missing, so a read error is likely. The chain couples TRBV5-6 to TRBJ1-1; D remains unclear. V was clipped by 0 bases and J by 6 bases, with 18 bases between them. Germline-derived CDR1 and CDR2 are SGHDT and YYEEEE. The CDR3 sequence is 16 residues long. The CDR3 DNA reads as TGTGCCAGCAGCTTGGGAGGCGCCGGTGCAACCTCTGAAGCTTTCTCT. Translating it yields CASSLGGAGATSEAFS.

This clone appeared once. This chain links TRBV4-2 with TRBJ1-2; 11 bases map to TRBD1. V dropped 5 bases and J dropped 6; count of bases not matched to a gene: 8. This CDR3 region has 15 residues. Germline V gene lookup returns CDR1 LGHNA and CDR2 YNFKEQ. Here the CDR3 DNA reads TGTGCCAGCAGCTTCATTCCGGGACAGGGGGATGGCTACACCTTC. This translates into CASSFIPGQGDGYTF.

This sequence joins TRBV4-1 and TRBJ2-7, with TRBD1 matching 9 bases. CDR1 is MGHRA, CDR2 YSYEKL, per germline. V lost 2 bases and J lost 6; bases outside the gene matches: 8. This CDR3 contains 15 residues. The chain's CDR3 is CASSQRDGTGFEQYF. CDR3 sequence (DNA): TGCGCCAGCAGCCAAAGGGACGGGACAGGGTTCGAGCAGTACTTC.

The chain combines TRBV30 with TRBJ1-1; D remains unclear. Germline V CDR1 and CDR2: GTSNPN, SVGIG (reference sequence). The CDR3 totals 12 residues. Trimming removed 8 bases at V and 0 bases at J, with 10 bases between. The CDR3 region is CAGHPLNTEAFF. CDR3 DNA: TGTGCCGGGCACCCATTGAACACTGAAGCTTTCTTT. Using reference TRBV30 and TRBJ1-1 for the parts outside the CDR3, the full variable domain is SQTIHQWPATLVQPVGSPLSLECTVEGTSNPNLYWYRQAAGRGLQLLFYSVGIGQISSEVPQNLSASRPQDRQFILSSKKLLLSDSGFYLCAGHPLNTEAFFGQGTRLTVV.

The chain couples TRBV4-1 to TRBJ2-7; maybe TRBD2 (5 bases). The ends were cut back, 2 bases at V and 3 bases at J, with 11 bases in the middle. The germline V gene encodes CDR1 MGHRA and CDR2 YSYEKL. The CDR3 consists of 14 residues. The CDR3 bases are TGCGCCAGCAGCCAACCCGGACTGATCTACGAGCAGTACTTC. This codes for CASSQPGLIYEQYF.

The V and J genes are TRBV28 and TRBJ1-3; D might be TRBD1 (6 bases). CDR1 is MDHEN, CDR2 SYDVKM, per germline. V was clipped by 2 bases and J by 8 bases, with 16 bases between them. This CDR3 comprises 15 residues. CDR3 protein: CASSLRGRGLHTIYF. DNA for the CDR3: TGTGCCAGCAGTTTACGGGGGAGGGGGTTACACACCATATATTTT.

The chain is built from TRBV7-8 and TRBJ2-5, with unresolved D. The better agreement between TRBJ2-7 and the DNA end casts doubt on the J call. Germline V gene sequence: CDR1 SGHVS, CDR2 FQNEAQ. CDR3 length: 12 amino acids. CDR3 DNA: TGTGCCAGCAGCTTTGGAGCCTACGAGCAGTACTTC. It is translated as CASSFGAYEQYF.

The chain's CDR3 is CASGLPRETVGELFF. The CDR3, as DNA: TGTGCCAGCGGCTTACCCCGGGAGACGGTCGGGGAGCTGTTTTTT. This sequence joins TRBV2 and TRBJ2-2, with D perhaps TRBD2 (6 bases). This CDR3 has 15 amino acids. With 8 bases removed from V and 7 bases from J, the gap between germline ends came to 20 bases. Germline V gene lookup returns CDR1 SNHLY and CDR2 FYNNEI.

V and J are TRBV18 and TRBJ1-2; 9 bases map to TRBD1. This CDR3 contains 17 residues. The J segment lost 4 bases and the V segment lost 2 bases, leaving 11 bases of the junction unmatched. CDR1 is KGHSH, CDR2 LQKENI, per germline. CDR3 residues: CASSPIAGTGSSYGYTF. In nucleotides, the CDR3 is TGTGCCAGCTCACCAATTGCCGGGACAGGGAGCTCCTATGGCTACACCTTC.

The chain links TRBV11-3 to TRBJ2-5, with 9 bases fitting TRBD1. J gave up 4 bases and V 5 bases, and 14 bases lay outside the gene matches. The CDR3 length is 17 residues. Germline V CDR1 and CDR2: SGHNT, YENEEA. CDR3 DNA: TGTGCCAGCAGCGGGGGCTGGGGACAGGGCTCGGGAGAGACCCAGTACTTC. As protein: CASSGGWGQGSGETQYF.

J is TRBJ2-1 and V is TRBV7-2; 11 bases match TRBD2. The germline gives CDR1 SGHTA, CDR2 FQGNSA. Trimming cost V 5 bases and J 2 bases; bases outside gene matches: 2. The CDR3 has 15 residues. The CDR3 nucleotides are TGTGCCAGCAGCGATAGCGGGGGGGCCTACAATGAGCAGTTCTTC. Translation: CASSDSGGAYNEQFF. Supplemented by reference TRBV7-2 and TRBJ2-1, the full variable domain reads GAGVSQSPSNKVTEKGKDVELRCDPISGHTALYWYRQSLGQGLEFLIYFQGNSAPDKSGLPSDRFSAERTGGSVSTLTIQRTQQEDSAVYLCASSDSGGAYNEQFFGPGTRLTVL.

The rearrangement uses TRBV29-1 and TRBJ1-2, with TRBD1 identical over 7 bases. CDR1 and CDR2 (germline): SQVTM, ANQGSEA. The V segment lost 7 bases and the J segment 6 bases; nucleotides outside the gene matches: 8. The CDR3 spans 12 residues. For the CDR3, the DNA is TGCAGCGCTGGGGGAACAGGGGATGGCTACACCTTC. Translated, it gives CSAGGTGDGYTF.

The chain links TRBV6-1 to TRBJ1-2; no reliable D call. This CDR3 is 14 amino acids long. V lost 5 bases and J 8 bases, leaving 18 bases between the germline ends. Germline CDR1 MNHNS, CDR2 SASEGT. CDR3 nucleotide sequence: TGTGCCAGCAGTTTGCGACCCAACACCAGGGGCTACACCTTC. It is translated as CASSLRPNTRGYTF.

The genes are TRBV10-3 and TRBJ2-1, with 7 bases lining up with TRBD2. Germline assignment: CDR1 ENHRY and CDR2 SYGVKD. CDR3 length: 16 residues. V shed 4 bases and J 7 bases; nucleotides not matched to a gene: 13. CDR3 residues: CAISGGSGKLKNEQFF. The CDR3 DNA reads TGTGCCATCAGTGGGGGGAGCGGGAAGCTTAAGAATGAGCAGTTCTTC.

The V gene is TRBV28, the J gene TRBJ1-2; D may be TRBD1 (6 bases). V lost 6 bases and J lost 7, with 24 bases in between. Germline CDR1 MDHEN, CDR2 SYDVKM. The CDR3 has 16 residues. The CDR3 reads CASRSLDGRGRSGYTF. The CDR3, as DNA: TGTGCCAGCAGAAGTTTAGACGGCAGGGGAAGGTCTGGCTACACCTTC.

This clone was detected only a few times. The V gene is TRBV6-6, the J gene TRBJ2-1; a weak D match, TRBD1 (6 bases). V shed 3 bases and J shed 4 bases, with 13 bases lying between them. This CDR3 spans 15 amino acids. From germline, CDR1 is MNHNY and CDR2 SVGAGI (reference sequence). For the CDR3, the DNA is TGTGCCAGCAGTTATCACAGGGCGGGTTACAATGAGCAGTTCTTC. Encoded protein: CASSYHRAGYNEQFF.

The rearrangement uses TRBV6-1 and TRBJ1-1; possibly TRBD1 for D (6 bases). This CDR3 is built from 14 residues. V was trimmed by 7 bases and J by 3 bases, leaving 15 bases between them. Per germline, CDR1 MNHNS and CDR2 SASEGT. CDR3 sequence: CASMVRGRYTEAFF. CDR3 coding DNA: TGTGCCAGCATGGTCAGGGGTCGGTACACTGAAGCTTTCTTT.